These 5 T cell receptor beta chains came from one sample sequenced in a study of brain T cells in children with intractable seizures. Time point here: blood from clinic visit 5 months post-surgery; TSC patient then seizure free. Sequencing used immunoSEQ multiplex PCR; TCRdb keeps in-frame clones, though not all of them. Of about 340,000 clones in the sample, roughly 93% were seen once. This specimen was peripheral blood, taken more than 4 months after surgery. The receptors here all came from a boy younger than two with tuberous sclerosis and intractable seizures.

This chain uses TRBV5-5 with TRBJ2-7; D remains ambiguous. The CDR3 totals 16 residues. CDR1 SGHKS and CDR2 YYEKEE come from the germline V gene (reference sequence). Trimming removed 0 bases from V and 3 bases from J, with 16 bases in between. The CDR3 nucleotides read TGTGCCAGCAGCTTGGGAAAGAAGGTGACATACTACGAGCAGTACTTC. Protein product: CASSLGKKVTYYEQYF.

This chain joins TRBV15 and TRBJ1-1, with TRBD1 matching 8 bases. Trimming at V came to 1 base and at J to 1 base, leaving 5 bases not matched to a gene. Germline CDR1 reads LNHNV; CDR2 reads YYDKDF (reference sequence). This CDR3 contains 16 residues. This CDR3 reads CATSRVRTGRNTEAFF. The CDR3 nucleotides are TGTGCCACCAGCAGAGTCCGGACAGGGCGGAACACTGAAGCTTTCTTT.

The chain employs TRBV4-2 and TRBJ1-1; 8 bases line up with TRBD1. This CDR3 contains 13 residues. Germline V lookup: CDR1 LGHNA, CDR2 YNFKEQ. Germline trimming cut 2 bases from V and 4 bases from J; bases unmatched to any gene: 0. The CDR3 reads CASSQQGATEAFF. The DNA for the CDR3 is TGTGCCAGCAGCCAACAGGGGGCCACTGAAGCTTTCTTT.

In DNA, the CDR3 is TGTGCCAGCTCACCTAGCCAGGGGGCCTACAATGAGCAGTTCTTC. It yields the protein CASSPSQGAYNEQFF. This sequence joins TRBV18 and TRBJ2-1, with TRBD1 matching 7 bases. Germline V lookup: CDR1 KGHSH, CDR2 LQKENI. The CDR3 extends over 15 amino acids. The trim removed 3 bases at V and 2 bases at J, leaving 4 bases unmatched.

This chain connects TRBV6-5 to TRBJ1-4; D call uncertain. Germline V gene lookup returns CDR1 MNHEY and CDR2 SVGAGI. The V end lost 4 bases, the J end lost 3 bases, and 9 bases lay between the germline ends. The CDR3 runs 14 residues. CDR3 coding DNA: TGTGCCAGCAGTTTTAGTGCCTCTAATGAAAAACTGTTTTTT. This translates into CASSFSASNEKLFF.